This TCR beta chain was captured by sequencing in a study of type 1 regulatory T cells (dated by TCRdb to the early 2020s). Concerning the study at large: The study characterized an in vitro protocol that generated a Tr1-enriched, alloantigen-specific CD4 T cell product named T-allo10. Patients with hematological malignancies who were receiving allogeneic hematopoietic stem cell transplantation were the group in which T-allo10 was being clinically evaluated.

V ends up 4 bases short and J 4 bases short, with an unmatched junction base count of 5. CDR1 and CDR2 are read off the germline V gene as SGHRS and YFSETQ. The CDR3 covers 14 residues, taking in both the cysteine and the phenylalanine. This entry keeps only the CDR3 DNA: 42 bases, framed from base 1. About this clonotype itself: Its antigen is unknown. No base quality values were provided; no much bigger clone lies one nucleotide off.

The reads were generated on an Illumina MiSeq. The public sequencing data were trimmed at Q25 with fastp and processed into clonotypes with MiXCR by TCRdb, which kept only in-frame beta chains. CDR3 protein duplicates are merged, each entry listing the most common genes and DNA. The sample table holds roughly 25,000 distinct CDR3 sequences, of which 72% were seen once. The ten most abundant clones make up roughly 13% of the sample. T-allo10 cells derived from donors were reported to be host alloantigen-specific and anergic, and to suppress in an alloantigen-specific manner. Sequencing was carried out using cultured T cells, either the whole culture or a sorted T cell fraction (not recorded which). Reading the label with the study, this specimen's cell subset or site is: Tr1-enriched cell product generated in vitro against host alloantigens. The source is a human donor in good health. The chain links TRBV5-1 with TRBJ2-5, with 9 bases in between that match TRBD1. The nucleotide sequence reads TGCGCCAGCAGCCTACAGGGGGCAAGAGAGACCCAGTACTTC. The translation is CASSLQGARETQYF. With the portions outside the CDR3 filled from the reference TRBV5-1 and TRBJ2-5 genes, the complete variable region becomes KAGVTQTPRYLIKTRGQQVTLSCSPISGHRSVSWYQQTPGQGLQFLFEYFSETQRNKGNFPGRFSGRQFSNSRSEMNVSTLELGDSALYLCASSLQGARETQYFGPGTRLLVL.